The 27 T cell receptor beta chains below come from one sample, sequenced in a study of T cells in Graves' hyperthyroidism and ophthalmopathy. The CDR3 regions of TCR beta were amplified from RNA transcripts. The HTBI set primed first-round TCR CDR3 RT-PCR. TCRdb passed the multiplex PCR reads through MiXCR, listing each CDR3 protein once. The table shows 500,000 to 550,000 distinct CDR3 sequences, with 20% occurring only once. What was sequenced was blood. The receptors were sampled from a man in his forties with Graves' ophthalmopathy.

This clonotype was seen many times. The chain carries TRBV5-1 and TRBJ2-7, with TRBD1 matching over 7 bases. V gave up 4 bases and J gave up 11 bases; unmatched junction bases: 12. Germline values: CDR1 SGHRS, CDR2 YFSETQ. This CDR3 is 13 amino acids long. CDR3 in DNA: TGCGCCAGCAGCCCGGGGACAGCCGTCAGCGAGTACTTC. Translation gives CASSPGTAVSEYF.

This clonotype was counted ten times or more. V gene TRBV2 combines with J gene TRBJ2-3, with D unclear. Per germline, CDR1 SNHLY and CDR2 FYNNEI. With 2 bases removed from V and 2 bases from J, the gap between germline ends came to 11 bases. The CDR3 loop spans 15 amino acids. In DNA, the CDR3 is TGTGCCAGCAGTGAAAGGAACCCCTACACAGATACGCAGTATTTT. The encoded protein is CASSERNPYTDTQYF.

This clonotype was detected only a few times. The chain recombines TRBV6-1 with TRBJ2-2, with 8 bases matching TRBD2. V gave up 6 bases and J gave up 6 bases; unmatched junction bases: 12. Looked up from germline, CDR1 is MNHNS and CDR2 is SASEGT. The CDR3 totals 16 residues. The CDR3 region is CASSGDSGMAAGELFF. CDR3 coding DNA: TGTGCCAGCAGCGGGGATAGCGGGATGGCGGCCGGGGAGCTGTTTTTT.

This clonotype was recorded at least ten times. This sequence joins TRBV3-1 and TRBJ2-7; 9 positions match TRBD2. Germline CDR1 reads LGHDT; CDR2 reads YNNKEL (reference sequence). The V and J ends lost 8 bases and 4 bases, in that order; junction bases with no gene match: 6. The CDR3 extends over 13 amino acids. The chain's CDR3 is CASGYSGSYEQYF. CDR3 coding DNA: TGTGCCAGCGGATATAGCGGGAGTTACGAGCAGTACTTC.

This chain connects TRBV9 to TRBJ2-5; 8 bases fit TRBD1. Trimming at V came to 3 bases and at J to 1 base, leaving 8 bases not matched to a gene. The germline CDR1 and CDR2 sequences are SGDLS and YYNGEE. This CDR3 has 16 residues. CDR3 loop: CASSAGTGALQETQYF. CDR3 sequence (DNA): TGTGCCAGCAGCGCCGGGACAGGAGCCCTCCAAGAGACCCAGTACTTC.

This rearrangement joins TRBV7-2 to TRBJ1-5; weak D call: TRBD1 (5 bases). Trimming pared 2 bases from V and 6 bases from J, leaving 11 bases between. CDR3 size: 14 residues. CDR1 and CDR2 (germline): SGHTA, FQGNSA. CDR3 loop: CASSLIQGTQPQHF. The CDR3 bases are TGTGCCAGCAGCTTAATTCAGGGAACTCAGCCCCAGCATTTT.

This clonotype was counted only a few times. The chain links TRBV2 to TRBJ1-4; 9 bases map to TRBD1. V trimming: 8 bases; J trimming: 6 bases; junction bases outside the gene matches: 10. From germline, CDR1 is SNHLY and CDR2 FYNNEI. The CDR3 is made up of 15 amino acids. The CDR3 DNA reads as TGTGCCAGCGGAGGGACAGGGACCAGGGATGAAAAACTGTTTTTT. Its protein product is CASGGTGTRDEKLFF.

The CDR3 spells CASSYSILFLWEQYF. CDR3 DNA sequence: TGTGCCAGCAGTTACTCGATCCTTTTTCTGTGGGAGCAGTACTTC. This chain joins TRBV6-5 and TRBJ2-7, with no clear D. Germline CDR1 and CDR2: MNHEY and SVGAGI. V was pared by 0 bases and J by 7 bases, with 16 bases between. The CDR3 spans 15 residues.

This clonotype appeared many times. The CDR3: CASSEIRRGAYNEQFF. The DNA of the CDR3 is TGTGCCAGCAGTGAAATTAGGAGGGGTGCCTACAATGAGCAGTTCTTC. This chain uses TRBV2 with TRBJ2-1; TRBD2 is a possible D gene (6 bases). The ends were cut back, 2 bases at V and 2 bases at J, with 13 bases in the middle. The CDR3 extends over 16 amino acids. The V gene's germline CDR1 is SNHLY and CDR2 FYNNEI.

This sequence joins TRBV12-3 or TRBV12-4 and TRBJ2-3; 7 nucleotides agree with TRBD1. Trimming removed 1 base from V and 3 bases from J; junction bases left unmatched: 1. The CDR3 has 14 residues. The CDR3 is CASSLETGTDTQYF. The DNA of the CDR3 is TGTGCCAGCAGTTTAGAGACAGGGACAGATACGCAGTATTTT.

The chain combines TRBV7-3 with TRBJ1-1; D is undetermined. Germline V gives CDR1 SGHTA, CDR2 FQGTGA. The CDR3 loop spans 15 amino acids. The ends were cut back, 2 bases at V and 1 base at J, with 11 bases in the middle. CDR3 coding DNA: TGTGCCAGCAGCTTAGGGCTCAGGCAGAACACTGAAGCTTTCTTT. It translates to CASSLGLRQNTEAFF. The complete variable domain, with remaining parts taken from reference TRBV7-3 and TRBJ1-1, reads GAGVSQTPSNKVTEKGKYVELRCDPISGHTALYWYRQSLGQGPEFLIYFQGTGAADDSGLPNDRFFAVRPEGSVSTLKIQRTERGDSAVYLCASSLGLRQNTEAFFGQGTRLTVV.

This chain connects TRBV14 to TRBJ2-7, with D tentatively TRBD1 or TRBD2 (5 bases each). The CDR3 extends over 15 amino acids. The V end was cut by 4 bases, the J end by 2 bases, with 15 bases between. The germline CDR1 and CDR2 sequences are SGHDN and FVKESK. CDR3 in amino acids: CASSPRDRHTYEQYF. The CDR3 DNA is TGTGCCAGCAGCCCCCGGGACCGTCATACCTACGAGCAGTACTTC.

This chain connects TRBV30 to TRBJ1-6; TRBD1 matches 7 bases. Germline V gene data show CDR1 as GTSNPN and CDR2 as SVGIG (reference sequence). The CDR3 is 15 residues long. V shed 4 bases and J 6 bases; nucleotides not matched to a gene: 9. The CDR3 protein is CAWNPRGQINSPLHF. The CDR3 DNA reads TGTGCCTGGAACCCTAGGGGACAGATTAATTCACCCCTCCACTTT.

This clonotype occurred a few times. This chain joins TRBV6-1 and TRBJ1-1; D not certain. V was pared by 6 bases and J by 1 base, with 24 bases between. The CDR3 extends over 18 amino acids. The germline CDR1 and CDR2 sequences are MNHNS and SASEGT. The CDR3 sequence is CASSPYIQNLRQNTEAFF. DNA of the CDR3: TGTGCCAGCAGCCCGTATATCCAGAACCTCAGACAGAACACTGAAGCTTTCTTT.

This sequence joins TRBV11-2 and TRBJ1-2; D is ambiguous. This CDR3 spans 11 amino acids. Germline-derived CDR1 and CDR2 are SGHAT and FQNNGV. The V and J ends lost 10 bases and 8 bases respectively, with 14 bases between them. This chain's CDR3 is CAIPAGYGYTF. CDR3 nucleotides: TGTGCCATCCCGGCGGGGTACGGCTACACCTTC.

On this clonotype: A read error may account for a junction end that differs from germline. This chain connects TRBV11-2 to TRBJ2-4; the match to TRBD2 covers 7 bases. The V gene's germline CDR1 is SGHAT and CDR2 FQNNGV. This CDR3 region has 16 residues. CDR3 loop: CASSPSSGVAKNIRYF. In DNA form, the CDR3 reads TGTGCCAGCAGCCCCTCTAGCGGAGTAGCCAAAAACATTCGGTACTTC. The complete variable domain, with remaining parts taken from reference TRBV11-2 and TRBJ2-4, reads EAGVAQSPRYKIIEKRQSVAFWCNPISGHATLYWYQQILGQGPKLLIQFQNNGVVDDSQLPKDRFSAERLKGVDSTLKIQPAKLEDSAVYLCASSPSSGVAKNIRYFGAGTRLSVL.

The genes are TRBV20-1 and TRBJ2-7, with D hard to call. The germline V and J ends were trimmed by 5 bases and 3 bases, with 11 bases remaining between them. The CDR3 consists of 12 residues. Germline V gives CDR1 DFQATT, CDR2 SNEGSKA (reference sequence). The CDR3 bases are TGCAGTGCTGGCACAGAGTTCTACGAGCAGTACTTC. As protein: CSAGTEFYEQYF.

This clonotype has only a few counts. The rearrangement links TRBV6-2 or TRBV6-3 to TRBJ1-1, with D uncertain. V lost 1 base and J 1 base, leaving 7 bases between the germline ends. From germline, CDR1 is MNHEY and CDR2 SVGEGT. This CDR3 is 14 amino acids long. The CDR3 DNA sequence: TGTGCCAGCAGTTACTTTCCCTCGAACACTGAAGCTTTCTTT. Amino acids: CASSYFPSNTEAFF.

This clonotype came up a few times. The V gene is TRBV9, the J gene TRBJ2-7; D may be TRBD1 or TRBD2 (6 bases each). Germline CDR1 and CDR2: SGDLS and YYNGEE. The CDR3 covers 16 residues. The ends were cut back, 0 bases at V and 2 bases at J, with 15 bases in the middle. The CDR3 bases are TGTGCCAGCAGCGTAGCCCCGACTAGGGGGACCTACGAGCAGTACTTC. This translates into CASSVAPTRGTYEQYF.

This chain links TRBV30 with TRBJ2-1, with D unresolved. The length of the CDR3 is 16 residues. V shed 0 bases and J shed 7 bases, with 19 bases lying between them. Germline V gene sequence: CDR1 GTSNPN, CDR2 SVGIG (reference sequence). CDR3 region: CAWSVSGTNFVNEQFF. CDR3 sequence (DNA): TGTGCCTGGAGTGTATCCGGTACTAATTTTGTGAATGAGCAGTTCTTC.

The chain links TRBV9 to TRBJ2-5; 9 bases align to TRBD2. This CDR3 region has 17 residues. The ends lost 0 bases at V and 4 bases at J; junction bases unmatched: 10. Per the germline V gene, CDR1 is SGDLS and CDR2 is YYNGEE. The CDR3 DNA reads as TGTGCCAGCAGCGTAGACGATAGCGGGGGTTTAAGAGAGACCCAGTACTTC. This encodes CASSVDDSGGLRETQYF.

The rearrangement joins TRBV7-8 to TRBJ2-5; D perhaps matches TRBD1 (5 bases). Deletions cut 0 bases from V and 5 bases from J, with 16 bases between. Germline-derived CDR1 and CDR2 are SGHVS and FQNEAQ. This CDR3 has 16 amino acids. Here the CDR3 reads CASSLAEEDIRETQYF. CDR3 in DNA: TGTGCCAGCAGCTTAGCGGAAGAGGACATCAGGGAGACCCAGTACTTC.

A few counts support this clonotype. The chain employs TRBV18 and TRBJ2-5; a possible D gene is TRBD2 (5 bases). V was pared by 3 bases and J by 2 bases, with 13 bases between. The CDR3 is 15 residues long. CDR1 KGHSH and CDR2 LQKENI come from the germline V gene. CDR3 DNA: TGTGCCAGCTCACCGCGGGCGTTACGGCAAGAGACCCAGTACTTC. It translates to CASSPRALRQETQYF.

The V and J genes are TRBV18 and TRBJ1-2; 10 positions agree with TRBD1. J was trimmed by 6 bases and V by 6 bases; bases with no gene match: 4. The CDR3 contains 13 residues. CDR1 and CDR2 (germline): KGHSH, LQKENI. In nucleotides, the CDR3 is TGTGCCAGCTCTCGACAGGGGGCTAATGGCTACACCTTC. It specifies CASSRQGANGYTF.

This clonotype turned up a few times. The rearrangement joins TRBV5-6 to TRBJ1-1, with D tentatively TRBD1 (6 bases). Germline CDR1 SGHDT, CDR2 YYEEEE. V dropped 1 base and J dropped 1 base, with 11 bases sitting between them. This CDR3 comprises 15 residues. The CDR3 spells CASSLWVRGNTEAFF. The CDR3 DNA reads TGTGCCAGCAGCTTGTGGGTCAGGGGGAACACTGAAGCTTTCTTT.

CDR3 nucleotide sequence: TGTGCCAGCAGCGTAGGTACAGGTCCCAATCAGCCCCAGCATTTT. As protein: CASSVGTGPNQPQHF. The V gene is TRBV9, the J gene TRBJ1-5; D is possibly TRBD1 (5 bases). The CDR3 contains 15 residues. Germline CDR1 is SGDLS and CDR2 is YYNGEE. Trimming took off 0 bases at V and 3 bases at J, with 10 bases between the two ends.

The table lists this clonotype with many counts. The rearrangement joins TRBV3-1 to TRBJ1-1, with 7 positions matching TRBD1. After removal of 3 bases from V and 2 bases from J, the junction contained 6 bases not matched to a gene. The CDR3 is 15 residues long. Germline V CDR1 and CDR2: LGHDT, YNNKEL (reference sequence). CDR3 residues: CASSHGTVFNTEAFF. CDR3 in DNA: TGTGCCAGCAGCCACGGGACAGTATTTAACACTGAAGCTTTCTTT.